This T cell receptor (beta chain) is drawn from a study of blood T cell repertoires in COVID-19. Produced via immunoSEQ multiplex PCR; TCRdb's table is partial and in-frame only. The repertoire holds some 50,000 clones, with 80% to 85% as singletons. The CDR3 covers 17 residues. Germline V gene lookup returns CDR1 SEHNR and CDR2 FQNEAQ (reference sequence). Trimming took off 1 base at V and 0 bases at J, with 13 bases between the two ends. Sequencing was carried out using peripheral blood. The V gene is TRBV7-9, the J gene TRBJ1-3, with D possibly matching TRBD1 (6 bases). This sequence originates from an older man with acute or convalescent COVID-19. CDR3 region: CASSLGGQNPSGNTIYF. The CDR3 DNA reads TGTGCCAGCAGCTTAGGGGGGCAGAACCCCTCTGGAAACACCATATATTTT.